This TCR beta chain is drawn from a study of blood T cell repertoires in COVID-19. Authors' analysis steps: From reference gene primer amplification, estimates of nucleated cell counts were derived. Assay: immunoSEQ multiplex PCR; the TCRdb copy retains only in-frame clones and omits some. That table is the source of V, J and clone size, and D and trimming were worked out from the DNA. The data show hundreds of thousands of clones, with 88% seen just once and around 1% held by the top ten. Everyone who took part was roughly 18 to 89 years old, and they came from about 23 US areas. V shed 1 base, J shed 6 bases, and the junction held 4 bases outside the gene matches. This CDR3 region has 14 residues. Germline CDR1 and CDR2: LGHDT and YNNKEL (reference sequence).

Input material: PBMCs or T cells enriched from blood (not recorded which). This chain uses TRBV3-1 (or the pseudogene TRBV3-2) with TRBJ1-1, with 8 bases aligning to TRBD1. The TCR sequence derives from a woman in her thirties who had recovered from COVID-19. The CDR3 loop is CASSQVSQGAEAFF. As DNA, the CDR3 is TGTGCCAGCAGCCAAGTTTCACAGGGGGCTGAAGCTTTCTTT.